This T cell receptor beta chain was found in a study of T cell repertoires in cytomegalovirus infection. Study at large: Public TCR beta signatures marked donors with CMV infection and the matching HLA.

TCRdb processed the reads anew with MiXCR; each CDR3 protein has one entry. The data show approximately 110,000 distinct CDR3 sequences, about 30% seen once. The table lists this clonotype with a few counts. Its antigen remains unidentified. Study outcomes and limitations: Predominance within the ex vivo response was attributable to HLA-C-restricted CMV-specific TCR beta clonotypes.

With 4 bases removed from V and 7 bases from J, the gap between germline ends came to 11 bases. The CDR3 is made up of 12 amino acids. The germline V gene encodes CDR1 GTSNPN and CDR2 SVGIG (reference sequence). The V gene is TRBV30, the J gene TRBJ2-1; no clear D gene. Sample: CD8+ T cells from cultured PBMCs, taken from culture after CMV antigen stimulation. The clonotype was recovered from a human donor in good health (CMV status not recorded). Some clones in this sample may be carry-over from other donors' samples. The CDR3 spells CAWIDKQNEQFF. The CDR3 coding sequence is TGTGCCTGGATCGATAAGCAAAATGAGCAGTTCTTC.